A selection of T cell receptor beta chains follows, all from one sample in a study of control samples from healthy donors and cancer patients. Produced via immunoSEQ multiplex PCR; TCRdb's table is partial and in-frame only. The table has 100,000 to 150,000 clones, approximately 92% seen once. What was sequenced was blood. The receptors shown here come from a man aged 18-30 years in good health. Each CDR3 is given with its conserved first and last residue. Each record gives: J gene, D gene, V gene, CDR3 DNA, CDR3 protein. The D gene is left open where the match is weak.

J: TRBJ2-7
D: -
V: TRBV19
DNA: TGTGCCAGTAGCAAACAGGGTGGCGGGGCCAGCTCCTACGAGCAGTACTTC
CDR3: CASSKQGGGASSYEQYF

J: TRBJ2-7
D: -
V: TRBV11-2
DNA: TGTGCCAGCAGCTTATGGGGGGGGGCGGCCTACGAGCAGTACTTC
CDR3: CASSLWGGAAYEQYF

J: TRBJ2-7
D: TRBD1
V: TRBV6-6
DNA: TGTGCCAGCGGGACAGGAACCTACGAGCAGTACTTC
CDR3: CASGTGTYEQYF

J: TRBJ1-2
D: -
V: TRBV13
DNA: TGTGCCAGCAGCTTAGACTCTGGTGTCTATGGCTACACCTTC
CDR3: CASSLDSGVYGYTF

J: TRBJ2-7
D: TRBD2
V: TRBV6-6
DNA: TGTGCCAGCACCTACGGGGGGACTTACGAGCAGTACTTC
CDR3: CASTYGGTYEQYF

J: TRBJ2-1
D: TRBD2
V: TRBV10-3
DNA: TGTGCCATCAGTATCAAAAGGACTAGCGGGGGCCATTACAATGAGCAGTTCTTC
CDR3: CAISIKRTSGGHYNEQFF

J: TRBJ1-2
D: TRBD1
V: TRBV30
DNA: TGTGCCTGGAGACTGAAACAGGGGGCGATCTATGGCTACACCTTC
CDR3: CAWRLKQGAIYGYTF

J: TRBJ2-3
D: -
V: TRBV3-1/TRBV3-2
DNA: TGTGCCAGCAGCCCCAATAGGGGGGGGCTCGCAGATACGCAGTATTTT
CDR3: CASSPNRGGLADTQYF

J: TRBJ1-4
D: -
V: TRBV14
DNA: TGTGCCAGCAGCCCGCGGACACCTGCAACTAATGAAAAACTGTTTTTT
CDR3: CASSPRTPATNEKLFF

J: TRBJ1-3
D: -
V: TRBV30
DNA: TGTGCCTGGAGTACAGGGAACTCTGGAAACACCATATATTTT
CDR3: CAWSTGNSGNTIYF